A single sample gave rise to the 26 T cell receptor beta chains below, sequenced in a study of control samples from healthy donors and cancer patients. Using immunoSEQ multiplex PCR, the repertoire was profiled, and TCRdb retains in-frame clones only, with some absent. The sample lists roughly 80,000 clones, around nine tenths occurring once. Sequencing was carried out using blood. The receptor source for this set is a woman aged 45-65 years in good health.

CDR3 region: CASSQDPGAASPLHF. CDR3 bases: TGTGCCAGCAGCCAAGATCCGGGGGCCGCTTCACCCCTCCACTTT. This sequence joins TRBV3-1 (or the pseudogene TRBV3-2) and TRBJ1-6, with a tentative D call TRBD1 (6 bases). Germline loops: CDR1 LGHDT, CDR2 YNNKEL (reference sequence). The CDR3 totals 15 residues. Trimming pared 0 bases from V and 9 bases from J, leaving 12 bases between.

The CDR3, as DNA: TGCGCCAGCAGCTTTCGTCTTACCTCTGAAGCTTTCTTT. Protein: CASSFRLTSEAFF. The chain links TRBV5-1 to TRBJ1-1; D gene unclear. The CDR3 sequence is 13 residues long. In germline, CDR1 is SGHRS, CDR2 YFSETQ. V was pared by 2 bases and J by 6 bases, with 11 bases between.

The gene calls are TRBV7-9 and TRBJ2-7; a weak D match, TRBD1 (5 bases). V was cut by 5 bases and J by 1 base, with 6 bases left in between. Germline values: CDR1 SEHNR, CDR2 FQNEAQ (reference sequence). This CDR3 has 12 amino acids. The CDR3 DNA follows: TGTGCCAGCAGCCAGGGTTCCTACGAGCAGTACTTC. It yields the protein CASSQGSYEQYF.

The rearrangement links TRBV19 to TRBJ2-7; D remains ambiguous. Between the trimmed V and J ends, which lost 5 bases and 4 bases, there was a span of 12 bases. This CDR3 comprises 13 residues. The germline gives CDR1 LNHDA, CDR2 SQIVND (reference sequence). In nucleotides, the CDR3 is TGTGCCAGTAGTCCTTCGGGTAGTTACGAGCAGTACTTC. Protein product: CASSPSGSYEQYF.

CDR3 bases: TGCGCCAGCAGCAGCTGGGCACAGGGGGGGAACACTGAAGCTTTCTTT. This gives the protein CASSSWAQGGNTEAFF. This chain uses TRBV5-1 with TRBJ1-1, with 8 bases that match TRBD1. Germline CDR1 is SGHRS and CDR2 is YFSETQ. Trimming removed 4 bases from V and 1 base from J; junction bases left unmatched: 9. The CDR3 has 16 residues.

The V and J genes are TRBV5-4 and TRBJ2-3; 7 bases fit TRBD2. CDR3 length: 15 residues. With V trimmed by 1 base and J by 2 bases, 4 bases remained unmatched. The germline V gene has CDR1 SGHNT and CDR2 YYREEE (reference sequence). CDR3 sequence: CASSLTSAITDTQYF. The CDR3 nucleotides read TGTGCCAGCAGCTTGACTAGCGCCATCACAGATACGCAGTATTTT.

This clone was seen only a few times. J is TRBJ2-6 and V is TRBV4-1, with a weak D call TRBD2 (6 bases). CDR1 is MGHRA, CDR2 YSYEKL, per germline. Between the trimmed V and J ends, which lost 0 bases and 2 bases, there was a span of 11 bases. CDR3 size: 17 residues. CDR3 residues: CASSQDPWGAGANVLTF. CDR3 nucleotides: TGCGCCAGCAGCCAAGATCCGTGGGGGGCTGGGGCCAACGTCCTGACTTTC.

CDR3: CASSLGQVPYEQYF. The CDR3 nucleotides are TGTGCCAGCAGCCTGGGACAGGTACCCTACGAGCAGTACTTC. The chain links TRBV3-1 (or the pseudogene TRBV3-2) to TRBJ2-7; 8 bases line up with TRBD1. This CDR3 spans 14 amino acids. With V trimmed by 4 bases and J by 2 bases, 4 bases remained unmatched. Per the germline V gene, CDR1 is LGHDT and CDR2 is YNNKEL (reference sequence).

Only one count was recorded for this clone. The chain carries TRBV14 and TRBJ2-7, with TRBD2 matching 10 bases. Germline CDR1 is SGHDN and CDR2 is FVKESK. The CDR3 runs 14 residues. Losses at the gene ends were 4 bases for V and 2 bases for J; bases not matched to a gene: 2. Here the CDR3 reads CASSRAGGTYEQYF. The CDR3 DNA follows: TGTGCCAGCAGCCGAGCGGGGGGGACCTACGAGCAGTACTTC. Based on the CDR3 plus reference TRBV14 and TRBJ2-7, the full variable domain is EAGVTQFPSHSVIEKGQTVTLRCDPISGHDNLYWYRRVMGKEIKFLLHFVKESKQDESGMPNNRFLAERTGGTYSTLKVQPAELEDSGVYFCASSRAGGTYEQYFGPGTRLTVT.

The chain is built from TRBV12-3 or TRBV12-4 and TRBJ2-1; 10 bases line up with TRBD2. The length of the CDR3 is 13 residues. V lost 7 bases to trimming and J lost 9 bases; unmatched junction nucleotides: 6. The CDR3 DNA reads as TGTGCCAGCACCCAGCGGGGGGGAGCTGAGCAGTTCTTC. Protein: CASTQRGGAEQFF.

J is TRBJ2-1 and V is TRBV2, with D unclear. The germline gives CDR1 SNHLY, CDR2 FYNNEI. The CDR3 is made up of 15 amino acids. Trimming left V 6 bases short and J 0 bases short, with 12 bases between. DNA for the CDR3: TGTGCCAGCAGAGAGAGTTTAAGCTCCTACAATGAGCAGTTCTTC. This encodes CASRESLSSYNEQFF.

J is TRBJ1-1 and V is TRBV4-1; D gene uncertain. The CDR3 is made up of 13 amino acids. Germline V gives CDR1 MGHRA, CDR2 YSYEKL. V was shortened by 3 bases and J by 5 bases, with 10 bases between the two germline ends. CDR3 bases: TGCGCCAGCAGCCACCCACCAGGAACTGAAGCTTTCTTT. It yields the protein CASSHPPGTEAFF.

The chain employs TRBV3-1 (or the pseudogene TRBV3-2) and TRBJ1-2; TRBD1 matches 8 bases. The CDR3 length is 18 residues. The J segment lost 8 bases and the V segment lost 4 bases, leaving 21 bases of the junction unmatched. Germline assignment: CDR1 LGHDT and CDR2 YNNKEL (reference sequence). The chain's CDR3 is CASSPETLDRVSSWGYTF. CDR3 coding DNA: TGTGCCAGCAGCCCCGAAACACTGGACAGGGTCTCGTCGTGGGGCTACACCTTC.

With regard to this clone: This specimen includes other DNA sequences encoding the same CDR3. The chain employs TRBV5-6 and TRBJ1-1; 7 bases align to TRBD1. Germline-derived CDR1 and CDR2 are SGHDT and YYEEEE. The V gene end was trimmed by 5 bases and the J gene end by 10 bases; junction bases not matched to a gene: 8. The CDR3 consists of 12 residues. Here the CDR3 DNA reads TGTGCCAGCAGTGTAGACAGGGTCGGAGCTTTCTTT. As protein: CASSVDRVGAFF.

Only a few counts were recorded for this clone. The rearrangement joins TRBV6-5 to TRBJ1-2; D perhaps matches TRBD1 (5 bases). V dropped 4 bases and J dropped 4 bases, with 10 bases sitting between them. The length of the CDR3 is 13 residues. The germline CDR1 and CDR2 sequences are MNHEY and SVGAGI. This CDR3 reads CASSSRQLYGYTF. In DNA, the CDR3 is TGTGCCAGCAGTTCCAGACAGCTCTATGGCTACACCTTC.

CDR3 residues: CASSQSGNQPQHF. Here the CDR3 DNA reads TGTGCCAGCAGCCAGAGCGGAAATCAGCCCCAGCATTTT. This chain connects TRBV4-2 to TRBJ1-5, with D unresolved. From germline, CDR1 is LGHNA and CDR2 YNFKEQ. CDR3 length: 13 residues. Deletions cut 3 bases from V and 4 bases from J, with 7 bases between.

This rearrangement joins TRBV3-1 (or the pseudogene TRBV3-2) to TRBJ1-1; perhaps TRBD1 as D (5 bases). V was cut by 0 bases and J by 2 bases, with 7 bases left in between. The length of the CDR3 is 14 residues. Germline CDR1 reads LGHDT; CDR2 reads YNNKEL (reference sequence). Here the CDR3 reads CASSQEGVNTEAFF. The CDR3 coding sequence is TGTGCCAGCAGCCAAGAGGGGGTAAACACTGAAGCTTTCTTT.

This clone was found a few times. CDR3 in DNA: TGTGCCAGCAGACCGACAGGCCCCTCTGGAAACACCATATATTTT. This codes for CASRPTGPSGNTIYF. This rearrangement joins TRBV6-6 to TRBJ1-3, with D possibly TRBD1 on 6 matching bases. CDR3 length: 15 amino acids. V shed 6 bases and J shed 0 bases, with 12 bases lying between them. The germline gives CDR1 MNHNY, CDR2 SVGAGI (reference sequence).

This clone was counted a few times. The genes are TRBV19 and TRBJ1-2; a possible D gene is TRBD1 (6 bases). The germline CDR1 and CDR2 sequences are LNHDA and SQIVND (reference sequence). V lost 0 bases, J lost 8 bases, and 19 bases lay in between. The length of the CDR3 is 16 residues. The CDR3 DNA reads TGTGCCAGTAGTATAGATCTGGGACACGGTGGATCCGGCTACACCTTC. It translates to CASSIDLGHGGSGYTF. Combining the CDR3 with reference TRBV19 and TRBJ1-2 gives the whole variable domain DGGITQSPKYLFRKEGQNVTLSCEQNLNHDAMYWYRQDPGQGLRLIYYSQIVNDFQKGDIAEGYSVSREKKESFPLTVTSAQKNPTAFYLCASSIDLGHGGSGYTFGSGTRLTVV.

The rearrangement uses TRBV13 and TRBJ2-3, with TRBD2 matching 8 bases. Looked up from germline, CDR1 is PRHDT and CDR2 is FYEKMQ (reference sequence). The V segment lost 6 bases and the J segment 2 bases; nucleotides outside the gene matches: 10. The CDR3 has 16 amino acids. CDR3 region: CASSPTGGKSTDTQYF. For the CDR3, the DNA is TGTGCCAGCAGTCCTACGGGGGGGAAATCCACAGATACGCAGTATTTT.

This sequence joins TRBV5-1 and TRBJ2-2, with TRBD1 matching over 9 bases. This CDR3 is 16 amino acids long. The junction had 6 bases not matched to a gene; V was cut back by 1 base and J by 5 bases. Looked up from germline, CDR1 is SGHRS and CDR2 is YFSETQ. CDR3 bases: TGCGCCAGCAGCTTGATAGACGGGACAGGGACCGGGGAGCTGTTTTTT. Translating it yields CASSLIDGTGTGELFF.

The V and J genes are TRBV2 and TRBJ2-2; 10 positions match TRBD1. The V gene end was trimmed by 5 bases and the J gene end by 5 bases; junction bases not matched to a gene: 5. Germline V gene lookup returns CDR1 SNHLY and CDR2 FYNNEI. CDR3 size: 15 residues. CDR3 sequence (DNA): TGTGCCAGCAGTTCCGGGACAGGGGTTACCGGGGAGCTGTTTTTT. Translating gives CASSSGTGVTGELFF.

V and J are TRBV9 and TRBJ1-3; D gene unclear. The V gene lost 4 bases and the J gene lost 4 bases, with 9 bases spanning the gap. Germline CDR1 and CDR2: SGDLS and YYNGEE. This CDR3 contains 13 residues. The CDR3: CASSSTGGNTIYF. CDR3 bases: TGTGCCAGCAGCTCTACGGGAGGAAACACCATATATTTT.

The V gene is TRBV11-2, the J gene TRBJ2-3; unclear D gene. Germline V CDR1 and CDR2: SGHAT, FQNNGV. V shed 0 bases and J shed 6 bases, with 4 bases lying between them. The CDR3 totals 12 residues. The CDR3 sequence: CASSLDIDTQYF. The CDR3 DNA reads TGTGCCAGCAGCTTAGATATCGATACGCAGTATTTT.

The chain combines TRBV14 with TRBJ1-2; TRBD1 matches at 7 bases. CDR1 SGHDN and CDR2 FVKESK come from the germline V gene. This CDR3 is 12 amino acids long. Trimming took 8 bases from V and 6 from J; bases not matched to a gene: 6. CDR3 region: CASRGRGDGYTF. Written as DNA, the CDR3 is TGTGCCAGCCGCGGCAGGGGGGATGGCTACACCTTC.

The V and J genes are TRBV18 and TRBJ1-6; 9 bases are a match to TRBD1. This CDR3 contains 14 residues. V shed 5 bases and J 10 bases; nucleotides not matched to a gene: 6. Germline lookup yields CDR1 KGHSH and CDR2 LQKENI. The DNA for the CDR3 is TGTGCCAGCTCAATGGACAGGGGTGTCTCACCCCTCCACTTT. Translated, it gives CASSMDRGVSPLHF.